This paragraph reports one T cell receptor (beta chain). Antigen: not known. The authors ran a second PCR of roughly 6 to 11 cycles using a sample-barcoded 5' primer and a J-beta primer mix. Via MiXCR, TCRdb re-called the 5' RACE reads, giving one row per CDR3 protein. The sample yields about 800,000 distinct CDR3 sequences, roughly 25% seen once. The CDR3 covers 15 residues. Germline V gene sequence: CDR1 LNHDA, CDR2 SQIVND (reference sequence). The V end was cut by 7 bases, the J end by 4 bases, with 17 bases between. The data stem from a study of blood T cells in healthy people across ages. General study results and limits: TCR beta diversity was tightly associated with the proportion of naive T cells.

Investigators took about 10 milliliters of peripheral blood from every donor. Separately, the same data were catalogued under a study of T cells of mothers and their children. That publication notes: The output of TCR recombination is shaped by thymic selection similarly in related and unrelated pairs. Biologically related mothers and children overlapped slightly more than unrelated pairs, a non-significant difference.

The source of this sequence is a boy younger than 18 in good health. Sequencing was carried out using blood. The chain links TRBV19 to TRBJ2-1; D may be TRBD1 (7 bases). CDR3 in DNA: TGTGCCAGTACCAGGGGGGCGGCGCCTTACAATGAGCAGTTCTTC. It encodes CASTRGAAPYNEQFF.